The clone carrying this T cell receptor beta chain was observed a few times. Its antigen is not identified. Germline CDR1 and CDR2: SGHAT and FQNNGV. This CDR3 is 13 amino acids long. Trimming removed 6 bases from V and 7 bases from J, with 15 bases in between. This entry belongs to a study of vaccination and CD4 T cells after COVID-19. Treatment given: roughly 10-day PBMC culture with coronavirus spike peptide pools or control peptides (ViraFEST assay). Before TCRs were sequenced, ViraFEST expanded antigen-specific T cells with peptide pools. Oncomine TCR Beta short-read sequencing was applied to DNA from cultured CD4+ T cells. Investigators isolated genomic DNA from cultured CD4+ T cells. TCRdb passed the PCR reads through MiXCR, listing each CDR3 protein once. The table includes roughly 7,200 distinct CDR3 sequences, 25% detected once.

Specimen: CD4+ T cells from blood, cultured in vitro, collected after SARS-CoV-2 vaccination. The genes are TRBV11-2 and TRBJ1-2; D is uncertain. The receptor was derived from a human donor who had recovered from COVID-19. The CDR3: CASSQRGGVGYTF. As DNA, the CDR3 is TGTGCCAGCAGTCAACGGGGTGGTGTTGGCTACACCTTC.